These 27 T cell receptor beta chains came from one sample sequenced in a study of blood T cells in healthy people across ages. The use of a sample-barcoded 5' primer and a J-beta primer mix characterized a second PCR of about 7 to 12 cycles. A single record per CDR3 protein comes from TCRdb applying MiXCR to the 5' RACE reads. The repertoire holds around 1.7 million distinct CDR3 sequences, with 28% as singletons. Source material: blood. The receptors originated from a woman younger than 45 in good health.

This sequence joins TRBV6-1 and TRBJ2-3, with 8 nucleotides matching TRBD2. The trim removed 6 bases at V and 6 bases at J, leaving 26 bases unmatched. The CDR3 extends over 20 amino acids. Germline CDR1 and CDR2: MNHNS and SASEGT. For the CDR3, the DNA is TGTGCCAGCAGCCCAAACTCTAAGGGATTAGCGGGACGGCGTCGGGATACGCAGTATTTT. This encodes CASSPNSKGLAGRRRDTQYF.

The V gene is TRBV3-1, the J gene TRBJ1-6; no clear D. Germline V lookup: CDR1 LGHDT, CDR2 YNNKEL (reference sequence). The CDR3 is 14 amino acids. The ends were cut back, 1 base at V and 9 bases at J, with 10 bases in the middle. The CDR3 loop reads CASSQGVGVSPLHF. The CDR3 DNA reads TGTGCCAGCAGCCAAGGGGTAGGAGTTTCACCCCTCCACTTT.

This clonotype has more than one count but fewer than ten. The chain combines TRBV20-1 with TRBJ2-1; 10 bases fit TRBD2. CDR1 and CDR2 (germline): DFQATT, SNEGSKA (reference sequence). The ends lost 2 bases at V and 4 bases at J; junction bases unmatched: 8. The CDR3 loop spans 16 amino acids. This chain's CDR3 is CSARPSSGRGYNEQFF. The CDR3 bases are TGCAGTGCTAGACCCTCTAGCGGGAGAGGTTACAATGAGCAGTTCTTC.

To note about this clonotype: A much larger clone differs by one base, so this may be a read error. The V call is TRBV6-1, the J call TRBJ2-1; tentatively, D is TRBD2 (5 bases). Germline CDR1 and CDR2: MNHNS and SASEGT. V dropped 6 bases and J dropped 7 bases, with 13 bases sitting between them. This CDR3 is 13 amino acids long. The CDR3 DNA follows: TGTGCCAGCAGGGGAGCGGAGGCGAATGAGCAGTTCTTC. It yields the protein CASRGAEANEQFF.

This clonotype was recorded at least ten times. The chain is built from TRBV4-2 and TRBJ2-7; D is undetermined. V lost 2 bases, J lost 0 bases, and 20 bases lay in between. CDR1 is LGHNA and CDR2 is YNFKEQ in the germline V gene. This CDR3 is built from 18 residues. CDR3 sequence: CASSQPERTYGSSYEQYF. CDR3 DNA: TGTGCCAGCAGCCAACCAGAAAGGACCTATGGAAGCTCCTACGAGCAGTACTTC.

This clonotype was found once. J is TRBJ1-6 and V is TRBV20-1; the match to TRBD1 covers 7 bases. The CDR3 spans 15 residues. CDR1 is DFQATT and CDR2 is SNEGSKA in the germline V gene (reference sequence). After removal of 3 bases from V and 7 bases from J, the junction contained 9 bases not matched to a gene. CDR3 nucleotides: TGCAGTGCTAGGCCCCGGGACAGAACCAATTCACCCCTCCACTTT. The encoded protein is CSARPRDRTNSPLHF.

This chain links TRBV28 with TRBJ2-3; D possibly matches TRBD1 or TRBD2 (6 bases each). The CDR3 spans 16 residues. The germline V gene encodes CDR1 MDHEN and CDR2 SYDVKM. Trimming pared 4 bases from V and 0 bases from J, leaving 14 bases between. Here the CDR3 reads CASSSIMGGSTDTQYF. CDR3 DNA sequence: TGTGCCAGCAGTTCCATCATGGGGGGCAGCACAGATACGCAGTATTTT. Combining the CDR3 with reference TRBV28 and TRBJ2-3 gives the whole variable domain DVKVTQSSRYLVKRTGEKVFLECVQDMDHENMFWYRQDPGLGLRLIYFSYDVKMKEKGDIPEGYSVSREKKERFSLILESASTNQTSMYLCASSSIMGGSTDTQYFGPGTRLTVL.

V is TRBV5-5 and J is TRBJ2-7, with 8 bases that match TRBD1. This CDR3 region has 15 residues. Germline V lookup: CDR1 SGHKS, CDR2 YYEKEE (reference sequence). The V segment lost 0 bases and the J segment 5 bases; nucleotides outside the gene matches: 7. The CDR3 sequence: CASSLGEDRVDEQYF. As DNA, the CDR3 is TGTGCCAGCAGCTTGGGGGAGGACAGGGTGGACGAGCAGTACTTC.

The chain uses TRBV12-3 or TRBV12-4 and TRBJ1-1; D perhaps matches TRBD1 (5 bases). The CDR3 is 14 residues long. V dropped 6 bases and J dropped 4 bases, with 15 bases sitting between them. Here the CDR3 reads CASRNWGRGTEAFF. The CDR3 coding sequence is TGTGCCAGCAGGAACTGGGGTAGGGGCACTGAAGCTTTCTTT.

The chain recombines TRBV13 with TRBJ2-7, with D possibly matching TRBD2 (6 bases). The CDR3 is 14 amino acids. Looked up from germline, CDR1 is PRHDT and CDR2 is FYEKMQ (reference sequence). Trimming cost V 5 bases and J 2 bases, with 13 bases left between them. DNA for the CDR3: TGTGCCAGCAGCCCCATGCCGGGGGCCTACGAGCAGTACTTC. Amino acid sequence: CASSPMPGAYEQYF.

This clonotype was detected only a few times. The germline gene is not matched at one end of the junction; a read error may be the cause. The chain has TRBV6-5 and TRBJ1-5; the D is unclear. This CDR3 is built from 13 residues. CDR1 and CDR2 from the germline V gene are MNHEY and SVGAGI. The CDR3 DNA reads as TGTGCCAGCAGCCTCCGTTTCAATCGGCCCCAGCATTTT. This encodes CASSLRFNRPQHF.

This clonotype was seen many times. This rearrangement joins TRBV5-1 to TRBJ2-7, with D possibly being TRBD1 (6 bases). The CDR3 has 14 amino acids. The germline gives CDR1 SGHRS, CDR2 YFSETQ. Trimming cost V 0 bases and J 6 bases, with 13 bases left between them. CDR3 sequence: CASSLGTATTEQYF. In nucleotides, the CDR3 is TGCGCCAGCAGCTTGGGGACAGCTACCACCGAGCAGTACTTC.

The V and J genes are TRBV5-1 and TRBJ2-5, with a possible D match to TRBD2 (5 bases). The CDR3 consists of 15 residues. V was pared by 4 bases and J by 4 bases, with 17 bases between. Germline V gives CDR1 SGHRS, CDR2 YFSETQ. CDR3 amino acids: CASSPRPGLIETQYF. CDR3 DNA: TGCGCCAGCAGCCCACGGCCTGGACTGATAGAGACCCAGTACTTC.

The CDR3 sequence: CASSMRGGSYEQYF. The CDR3 DNA reads TGTGCCAGTAGTATGCGGGGAGGCTCCTACGAGCAGTACTTC. The chain has TRBV19 and TRBJ2-7; maybe TRBD2 (6 bases). This CDR3 has 14 residues. Germline V gives CDR1 LNHDA, CDR2 SQIVND (reference sequence). The V end lost 3 bases, the J end lost 0 bases, and 9 bases lay between the germline ends.

V usage is TRBV5-1 and J usage is TRBJ1-1, with 7 bases identical to TRBD1. Germline V CDR1 and CDR2: SGHRS, YFSETQ. The CDR3 length is 14 residues. V was pared by 4 bases and J by 1 base, with 4 bases of the junction left unmatched. The CDR3: CASSGTVSNTEAFF. CDR3 DNA sequence: TGCGCCAGCAGCGGGACAGTATCGAACACTGAAGCTTTCTTT.

The chain uses TRBV24-1 and TRBJ2-1, with D uncertain. The CDR3 spans 13 residues. Trimming took 3 bases from V and 10 from J, leaving 12 bases between them. Germline V CDR1 and CDR2: KGHDR, SFDVKD. The CDR3 sequence: CATSDERLDEQFF. The CDR3 DNA is TGTGCCACCAGTGATGAACGACTGGACGAGCAGTTCTTC.

This clonotype was found a few times. The V and J genes are TRBV15 and TRBJ1-1; D is uncertain. Looked up from germline, CDR1 is LNHNV and CDR2 is YYDKDF (reference sequence). Trimming shortened V by 7 bases and J by 2 bases, and 11 bases separated the two germline ends. This CDR3 is 13 amino acids long. CDR3: CATTEEGNTEAFF. The CDR3 bases are TGTGCCACCACAGAGGAGGGAAACACTGAAGCTTTCTTT.

J is TRBJ2-1 and V is TRBV15, with 7 bases matching TRBD2. This CDR3 is built from 14 residues. Unmatched junction bases numbered 12, after V lost 1 base and J lost 15 bases. Germline lookup yields CDR1 LNHNV and CDR2 YYDKDF (reference sequence). The CDR3 DNA reads TGTGCCACCAGCAGAGTGGTTGAGGGAGGGCCGGGGTTCTTC. Translated, it gives CATSRVVEGGPGFF.

This clonotype was picked up a small number of times. The J gene is TRBJ2-1, the V gene TRBV13; no definite D call. From germline, CDR1 is PRHDT and CDR2 FYEKMQ (reference sequence). The CDR3 runs to 14 residues. The germline V and J ends were trimmed by 3 bases and 3 bases, with 9 bases remaining between them. CDR3 nucleotides: TGTGCCAGCAGCTTCCAAGGGAACTACAATGAGCAGTTCTTC. As protein: CASSFQGNYNEQFF. Full variable domain (rest looked up from reference TRBV13 and TRBJ2-1): AAGVIQSPRHLIKEKRETATLKCYPIPRHDTVYWYQQGPGQDPQFLISFYEKMQSDKGSIPDRFSAQQFSDYHSELNMSSLELGDSALYFCASSFQGNYNEQFFGPGTRLTVL.

This clonotype was seen a handful of times. The chain links TRBV5-1 to TRBJ1-1; unclear D gene. Trimming removed 0 bases from V and 5 bases from J, with 11 bases in between. The germline CDR1 and CDR2 sequences are SGHRS and YFSETQ. This CDR3 spans 14 amino acids. For the CDR3, the DNA is TGCGCCAGCAGCTTGGTGGTAGGGCGGACTGAAGCTTTCTTT. It encodes CASSLVVGRTEAFF.

This chain links TRBV30 with TRBJ1-2; D may be TRBD1 (6 bases). This CDR3 is built from 14 residues. Trimming took off 3 bases at V and 3 bases at J, with 14 bases between the two ends. Germline CDR1 and CDR2: GTSNPN and SVGIG (reference sequence). The CDR3 protein is CAWSGTGWDYGYTF. The CDR3 nucleotides read TGTGCCTGGAGCGGCACAGGGTGGGACTATGGCTACACCTTC.

The chain employs TRBV12-5 and TRBJ1-6; TRBD1 might be the D (5 bases). This CDR3 comprises 14 residues. Trimming stripped 7 bases from V and 7 bases from J, with 14 bases between. Germline V CDR1 and CDR2: LGHNT, FRNRAP. CDR3 DNA sequence: TGTGCTAGTGCCGGGGGAGCAGAAAATTCACCCCTCCACTTT. It codes for CASAGGAENSPLHF.

The chain carries TRBV27 and TRBJ2-7; D possibly corresponds to TRBD2 (6 bases). CDR1 and CDR2 from the germline V gene are MNHEY and SMNVEV (reference sequence). This CDR3 region has 14 residues. V shed 6 bases and J shed 4 bases, with 16 bases lying between them. The CDR3 bases are TGTGCCAGCAGCGCCGACCCGGGACTTTACGAGCAGTACTTC. Amino acid sequence: CASSADPGLYEQYF.

This clonotype has only a few counts. This chain links TRBV7-2 with TRBJ2-7; D might be TRBD1 (5 bases). The CDR3 has 13 amino acids. CDR1 and CDR2 from the germline V gene are SGHTA and FQGNSA. V was trimmed by 7 bases and J by 4 bases, leaving 14 bases between them. CDR3 nucleotide sequence: TGTGCCAGCAAGGGCAGGGCTTCGTACGAGCAGTACTTC. Translated, it gives CASKGRASYEQYF.

This clonotype was seen only a few times. This rearrangement joins TRBV6-2 or TRBV6-3 to TRBJ1-5; TRBD1 might be the D (6 bases). The CDR3 sequence is 15 residues long. V was shortened by 0 bases and J by 6 bases, with 12 bases between the two germline ends. The V gene's germline CDR1 is MNHEY and CDR2 SVGEGT. CDR3 in amino acids: CASSYSSQGIQPQHF. The CDR3 bases are TGTGCCAGCAGTTACTCGAGTCAGGGGATTCAGCCCCAGCATTTT.

This chain connects TRBV19 to TRBJ2-1; TRBD2 matches 12 bases. Trimming removed 5 bases from V and 6 bases from J; junction bases left unmatched: 8. The CDR3 contains 16 residues. Germline values: CDR1 LNHDA, CDR2 SQIVND (reference sequence). CDR3 DNA: TGTGCCAGTAGTCCCCGACTAGCGGGGGCCCTCAATGAGCAGTTCTTC. Its translation is CASSPRLAGALNEQFF.

This clonotype was recorded a few times. The chain carries TRBV5-6 and TRBJ2-5; D gene unclear. Germline values: CDR1 SGHDT, CDR2 YYEEEE. The CDR3 sequence is 17 residues long. Trimming cost V 4 bases and J 5 bases, with 24 bases left between them. CDR3 coding DNA: TGTGCCAGCAGCCCCGTGGGGTATCAGGACCTGAGGGAGACCCAGTACTTC. Amino acids: CASSPVGYQDLRETQYF. Variable domain in full (rest from reference TRBV5-6 and TRBJ2-5): DAGVTQSPTHLIKTRGQQVTLRCSPKSGHDTVSWYQQALGQGPQFIFQYYEEEERQRGNFPDRFSGHQFPNYSSELNVNALLLGDSALYLCASSPVGYQDLRETQYFGPGTRLLVL.